This T cell receptor (beta chain) stems from a study of blood T cell repertoires in COVID-19. This clone was observed a handful of times. Sequencing used immunoSEQ multiplex PCR; TCRdb keeps in-frame clones, though not all of them. The sample carries roughly 180,000 clones, about 78% recorded once. V was pared by 4 bases and J by 5 bases, with 5 bases of the junction left unmatched. This CDR3 has 15 residues. Per the germline V gene, CDR1 is LGHDT and CDR2 is YNNKEL (reference sequence). The clonotype originates from a woman aged 50 to 60 with active or convalescent COVID-19. V usage is TRBV3-1 (or the pseudogene TRBV3-2) and J usage is TRBJ1-6, with 7 bases identical to TRBD1. Source material: peripheral blood. In DNA form, the CDR3 reads TGTGCCAGCAGCCTCGGGACAGCTAATAATTCACCCCTCCACTTT. Its translation is CASSLGTANNSPLHF.